These 28 T cell receptor beta chains originate from one sample sequenced in a study of blood T cell repertoires in COVID-19. This table comes from immunoSEQ multiplex PCR, and its TCRdb copy is limited to in-frame clones, with some not included. The sample carries around 190,000 clones, around 77% recorded once. What was sequenced was peripheral blood. The receptors were sampled from a man between 70 and 80 years old with active or convalescent COVID-19.

V usage is TRBV30 and J usage is TRBJ2-1; a weak D match, TRBD2 (5 bases). Trimming stripped 4 bases from V and 9 bases from J, with 19 bases between. The length of the CDR3 is 14 residues. The germline V gene encodes CDR1 GTSNPN and CDR2 SVGIG (reference sequence). CDR3 amino acids: CAWKSRERRGEQFF. DNA of the CDR3: TGTGCCTGGAAGTCTAGGGAACGACGGGGTGAGCAGTTCTTC. Looking up the rest from reference TRBV30 and TRBJ2-1 gives the full variable domain: SQTIHQWPATLVQPVGSPLSLECTVEGTSNPNLYWYRQAAGRGLQLLFYSVGIGQISSEVPQNLSASRPQDRQFILSSKKLLLSDSGFYLCAWKSRERRGEQFFGPGTRLTVL.

The chain employs TRBV7-2 and TRBJ2-3, with D perhaps matching TRBD2 (7 bases). The CDR3 sequence is 15 residues long. V lost 5 bases and J 2 bases, leaving 14 bases between the germline ends. The germline gives CDR1 SGHTA, CDR2 FQGNSA. The CDR3 region has the DNA TGTGCCAGCAGCATCCGGGGGGCCGACACAGATACGCAGTATTTT. Amino acids: CASSIRGADTDTQYF.

The chain joins TRBV5-1 to TRBJ1-1; D perhaps matches TRBD1 (6 bases). V was trimmed by 2 bases and J by 0 bases, leaving 11 bases between them. The germline V gene encodes CDR1 SGHRS and CDR2 YFSETQ. The CDR3 totals 15 residues. Written as DNA, the CDR3 is TGCGCCAGCAGCTTCGTAGGGGGAGTGAACACTGAAGCTTTCTTT. It specifies CASSFVGGVNTEAFF. Using reference TRBV5-1 and TRBJ1-1 for the parts outside the CDR3, the full variable domain is KAGVTQTPRYLIKTRGQQVTLSCSPISGHRSVSWYQQTPGQGLQFLFEYFSETQRNKGNFPGRFSGRQFSNSRSEMNVSTLELGDSALYLCASSFVGGVNTEAFFGQGTRLTVV.

The rearrangement links TRBV19 to TRBJ1-5, with D unclear. V shed 1 base and J shed 2 bases, with 12 bases lying between them. Germline loops: CDR1 LNHDA, CDR2 SQIVND (reference sequence). The CDR3 runs to 16 residues. The CDR3 nucleotides read TGTGCCAGTAGTATAGGGGGAGTTCAGGGCAATCAGCCCCAGCATTTT. This encodes CASSIGGVQGNQPQHF.

This sequence joins TRBV2 and TRBJ2-3; 13 nucleotides line up with TRBD2. J gave up 3 bases and V 1 base, and 10 bases lay outside the gene matches. CDR1 and CDR2 (germline): SNHLY, FYNNEI. The CDR3 spans 19 residues. The CDR3 DNA follows: TGTGCCAGCAGTGAAGGACTAGCGGGGGGCGGAGGTTGGACAGATACGCAGTATTTT. Encoded protein: CASSEGLAGGGGWTDTQYF.

The rearrangement uses TRBV14 and TRBJ1-2; 10 bases are shared with TRBD1. Germline CDR1 SGHDN, CDR2 FVKESK. Trimming cost V 4 bases and J 5 bases; bases outside gene matches: 7. The CDR3 sequence is 15 residues long. DNA for the CDR3: TGTGCCAGCAGCCTGCGGACAGGGGGTTTGTATGGCTACACCTTC. It encodes CASSLRTGGLYGYTF.

V gene TRBV12-5 combines with J gene TRBJ2-7; D ambiguous. V was trimmed by 1 base and J by 1 base, leaving 11 bases between them. From germline, CDR1 is LGHNT and CDR2 FRNRAP. The length of the CDR3 is 15 residues. The CDR3 here is CASGLESGLSYEQYF. CDR3 nucleotide sequence: TGTGCTAGTGGTTTGGAATCAGGCCTTTCCTACGAGCAGTACTTC.

V is TRBV7-2 and J is TRBJ2-3; TRBD1 agrees at 8 bases. Germline values: CDR1 SGHTA, CDR2 FQGNSA. This CDR3 spans 15 amino acids. The V segment lost 5 bases and the J segment 5 bases; nucleotides outside the gene matches: 9. The CDR3 DNA follows: TGTGCCAGCAGCCTCACCCCAGGGGGCGGAGATACGCAGTATTTT. Translating it yields CASSLTPGGGDTQYF.

The V call is TRBV6-2 or TRBV6-3, the J call TRBJ1-2, with 9 bases that match TRBD1. Unmatched junction bases numbered 6, after V lost 2 bases and J lost 5 bases. Looked up from germline, CDR1 is MNHEY and CDR2 is SVGEGT. The CDR3 consists of 15 residues. The CDR3 DNA follows: TGTGCCAGCAGTTACCCCGTGGACAGGGGATATGGCTACACCTTC. Its translation is CASSYPVDRGYGYTF.

This clone was recorded only once. This chain joins TRBV5-1 and TRBJ2-7; the D is unclear. CDR3 length: 13 residues. Germline-derived CDR1 and CDR2 are SGHRS and YFSETQ. V was cut by 0 bases and J by 3 bases, with 7 bases left in between. The CDR3 region is CASSLGSYYEQYF. CDR3 bases: TGCGCCAGCAGCTTGGGCAGTTACTACGAGCAGTACTTC. Drawing the rest from reference TRBV5-1 and TRBJ2-7, the complete variable domain is KAGVTQTPRYLIKTRGQQVTLSCSPISGHRSVSWYQQTPGQGLQFLFEYFSETQRNKGNFPGRFSGRQFSNSRSEMNVSTLELGDSALYLCASSLGSYYEQYFGPGTRLTVT.

V gene TRBV14 combines with J gene TRBJ1-2, with 7 bases fitting TRBD1. This CDR3 has 16 amino acids. Germline V gene lookup returns CDR1 SGHDN and CDR2 FVKESK. The junction had 15 bases not matched to a gene; V was cut back by 5 bases and J by 6 bases. CDR3 sequence: CASSYFSRGRSDGYTF. CDR3 coding DNA: TGTGCCAGCAGCTACTTTTCAAGGGGGCGCAGCGATGGCTACACCTTC.

The CDR3: CASRQLDRVQETQYF. As DNA, the CDR3 is TGTGCCAGCAGACAACTCGACAGGGTTCAAGAGACCCAGTACTTC. This chain uses TRBV3-1 (or the pseudogene TRBV3-2) with TRBJ2-5; 7 bases align to TRBD1. The CDR3 runs to 15 residues. Trimming took 6 bases from V and 2 from J; bases not matched to a gene: 9. Germline values: CDR1 LGHDT, CDR2 YNNKEL (reference sequence).

This clone was found once. This chain links TRBV6-5 with TRBJ2-5; tentative D call: TRBD2 (7 bases). Between the trimmed V and J ends, which lost 6 bases and 4 bases, there was a span of 18 bases. The CDR3 loop spans 15 amino acids. CDR1 and CDR2 from the germline V gene are MNHEY and SVGAGI. DNA for the CDR3: TGTGCCAGCAGACCTCGCCGGGGGGCCGGAGAGACCCAGTACTTC. Translation: CASRPRRGAGETQYF.

Note on this clone: The sample carries other DNA sequences with the same CDR3. The V call is TRBV12-3 or TRBV12-4, the J call TRBJ2-1; D remains unclear. The CDR3 totals 11 residues. V lost 6 bases and J 3 bases, leaving 3 bases between the germline ends. The CDR3 DNA follows: TGTGCCAGCAGCCTCTACAATGAGCAGTTCTTC. Its translation is CASSLYNEQFF.

The V and J genes are TRBV6-5 and TRBJ1-1; 9 positions match TRBD1. Germline CDR1 and CDR2: MNHEY and SVGAGI. The CDR3 covers 15 residues. V trimming: 6 bases; J trimming: 3 bases; junction bases outside the gene matches: 8. The chain's CDR3 is CASRGQGGRDTEAFF. In DNA form, the CDR3 reads TGTGCCAGCAGGGGACAGGGAGGAAGGGACACTGAAGCTTTCTTT.

This clone appeared a few times. V and J are TRBV7-8 and TRBJ1-5, with 7 nucleotides matching TRBD1. The V and J ends lost 5 bases and 4 bases, in that order; junction bases with no gene match: 14. CDR1 and CDR2 from the germline V gene are SGHVS and FQNEAQ. This CDR3 has 17 residues. This CDR3 reads CASSKKPGQRMNQPQHF. CDR3 coding DNA: TGTGCCAGCAGCAAAAAACCGGGACAGAGGATGAATCAGCCCCAGCATTTT.

This chain joins TRBV7-9 and TRBJ2-1, with 8 bases aligning to TRBD2. Germline-derived CDR1 and CDR2 are SEHNR and FQNEAQ (reference sequence). Trimming removed 2 bases from V and 8 bases from J; junction bases left unmatched: 8. The CDR3 is 15 amino acids. CDR3 region: CASSLWLAGEDEQFF. The CDR3 DNA reads as TGTGCCAGCAGCTTATGGCTAGCGGGCGAGGATGAGCAGTTCTTC.

The chain combines TRBV10-2 with TRBJ2-7, with TRBD1 as a possible D gene (5 bases). With 6 bases removed from V and 3 bases from J, the gap between germline ends came to 9 bases. This CDR3 has 12 amino acids. Germline CDR1 and CDR2: WSHSY and SAAADI. The CDR3 DNA reads as TGCGCCAGCAGGGACATTATCTACGAGCAGTACTTC. Amino acids: CASRDIIYEQYF.

This clone appeared a single time. The gene calls are TRBV30 and TRBJ2-1; D might be TRBD1 (7 bases). The CDR3 runs to 17 residues. CDR1 and CDR2 (germline): GTSNPN, SVGIG (reference sequence). V lost 1 base, J lost 7 bases, and 23 bases lay in between. The chain's CDR3 is CAWSGARGAFLFNEQFF. CDR3 nucleotides: TGTGCCTGGAGTGGAGCCAGGGGGGCGTTTCTCTTTAATGAGCAGTTCTTC.

The rearrangement joins TRBV18 to TRBJ2-1, with 8 bases that match TRBD2. V shed 0 bases, J shed 6 bases, and the junction held 16 bases outside the gene matches. The CDR3 is made up of 19 amino acids. Germline V CDR1 and CDR2: KGHSH, LQKENI. CDR3: CASSPPGLGVITPLNEQFF. DNA of the CDR3: TGTGCCAGCTCACCACCGGGACTAGGAGTCATCACCCCCCTCAATGAGCAGTTCTTC.

The chain is built from TRBV11-2 and TRBJ2-1, with TRBD2 matching 11 bases. This CDR3 is 16 amino acids long. With 3 bases clipped from V and 0 bases from J, the junction kept 1 base outside the gene matches. Germline V gives CDR1 SGHAT, CDR2 FQNNGV. This chain's CDR3 is CASSFTSGSSYNEQFF. CDR3 nucleotides: TGTGCCAGCAGCTTTACTAGCGGGAGCTCCTACAATGAGCAGTTCTTC.

Here the CDR3 reads CASSGWSDTEAFF. The DNA for the CDR3 is TGTGCCAGTTCAGGGTGGTCGGACACTGAAGCTTTCTTT. The chain uses TRBV19 and TRBJ1-1; a possible D gene is TRBD1 (5 bases). CDR1 and CDR2 from the germline V gene are LNHDA and SQIVND (reference sequence). This CDR3 has 13 residues. V was cut by 8 bases and J by 3 bases, with 13 bases left in between.

The CDR3 nucleotides are TGTGCCAGCAGCTCGCGCCACAGGGACTATGGCTACACCTTC. It codes for CASSSRHRDYGYTF. The chain employs TRBV7-9 and TRBJ1-2; a possible D gene is TRBD1 (6 bases). The CDR3 contains 14 residues. Between the trimmed V and J ends, which lost 4 bases and 3 bases, there was a span of 12 bases. From germline, CDR1 is SEHNR and CDR2 FQNEAQ (reference sequence).

The V and J genes are TRBV6-6 and TRBJ1-2; D uncertain. Germline assignment: CDR1 MNHNY and CDR2 SVGAGI (reference sequence). The CDR3 extends over 13 amino acids. Trimming stripped 8 bases from V and 4 bases from J, with 14 bases between. The CDR3 bases are TGTGCCAGCCGTCCCGGCCAGGTCTATGGCTACACCTTC. Translation: CASRPGQVYGYTF.

About this clone: The sample has other DNA sequences that encode this CDR3 too. This chain connects TRBV12-3 or TRBV12-4 to TRBJ1-1, with 7 bases identical to TRBD1. The CDR3 length is 13 residues. With 6 bases clipped from V and 3 bases from J, the junction kept 4 bases outside the gene matches. For the CDR3, the DNA is TGTGCCAGCAGCCTTCAGGGGGACACTGAAGCTTTCTTT. It codes for CASSLQGDTEAFF.

The chain carries TRBV30 and TRBJ2-7; 7 positions match TRBD1. Unmatched junction bases numbered 5, after V lost 0 bases and J lost 0 bases. The CDR3 is made up of 15 amino acids. The germline gives CDR1 GTSNPN, CDR2 SVGIG (reference sequence). CDR3 DNA sequence: TGTGCCTGGAGTGTACGACAGGGCCTCTCCTACGAGCAGTACTTC. Translated, it gives CAWSVRQGLSYEQYF. The full variable domain, in which reference TRBV30 and TRBJ2-7 provide the parts outside the CDR3, is SQTIHQWPATLVQPVGSPLSLECTVEGTSNPNLYWYRQAAGRGLQLLFYSVGIGQISSEVPQNLSASRPQDRQFILSSKKLLLSDSGFYLCAWSVRQGLSYEQYFGPGTRLTVT.

Turning to this clone: This sample includes further DNA sequences coding for the same CDR3. This chain connects TRBV18 to TRBJ2-5; D unresolved. V lost 3 bases and J 3 bases, leaving 8 bases between the germline ends. This CDR3 is built from 13 residues. Looked up from germline, CDR1 is KGHSH and CDR2 is LQKENI. CDR3 amino acids: CASSPPSKETQYF. CDR3 nucleotides: TGTGCCAGCTCACCCCCGTCTAAAGAGACCCAGTACTTC.

This rearrangement joins TRBV6-5 to TRBJ2-5; TRBD1 agrees at 7 bases. The V gene's germline CDR1 is MNHEY and CDR2 SVGAGI. The CDR3 has 16 amino acids. V lost 0 bases to trimming and J lost 0 bases; unmatched junction nucleotides: 4. CDR3 region: CASSYSMTGYQETQYF. The CDR3 coding sequence is TGTGCCAGCAGTTACTCGATGACAGGGTACCAAGAGACCCAGTACTTC.